The 5 T cell receptor beta chains below were found in one sample sequenced in a study of shared clonotypes between healthy human individuals. Generated by immunoSEQ multiplex PCR, the TCRdb table keeps only in-frame clones and is missing some. The table shows roughly 1,500,000 clones, with roughly 98.5% occurring only once. The sample consisted of naive CD4+ T cells sorted from blood. The subset here: CD45RA+ positively selected. The receptors shown here come from a man between 25 and 39 years old in good health.

This chain connects TRBV4-1 to TRBJ2-7; TRBD2 aligns across 7 bases. The CDR3 sequence is 13 residues long. The germline gives CDR1 MGHRA, CDR2 YSYEKL. After removal of 1 base from V and 6 bases from J, the junction contained 3 bases not matched to a gene. CDR3 bases: TGCGCCAGCAGCCAAGTTACGGGAGGCGAGCAGTACTTC. This sequence encodes CASSQVTGGEQYF.

The rearrangement uses TRBV18 and TRBJ2-3, with 13 bases aligning to TRBD2. Germline CDR1 is KGHSH and CDR2 is LQKENI. V trimming: 2 bases; J trimming: 6 bases; junction bases outside the gene matches: 5. This CDR3 contains 16 residues. The CDR3 bases are TGTGCCAGCTCACCAGGGACTAGCGGGGCCCAGGATACGCAGTATTTT. Translated: CASSPGTSGAQDTQYF.

The chain uses TRBV28 and TRBJ2-1; the D is unclear. V dropped 9 bases and J dropped 9 bases, with 9 bases sitting between them. Germline V lookup: CDR1 MDHEN, CDR2 SYDVKM. The CDR3 length is 10 residues. The CDR3 loop reads CASLGREQFF. For the CDR3, the DNA is TGTGCCAGTCTGGGCCGTGAGCAGTTCTTC.

About this clone: This same CDR3 is encoded by further DNA sequences in the sample. The genes are TRBV18 and TRBJ2-1; no reliable D call. This CDR3 comprises 13 residues. Trimming removed 3 bases from V and 3 bases from J, with 6 bases in between. Germline V gives CDR1 KGHSH, CDR2 LQKENI. The CDR3 region is CASSPNGYNEQFF. CDR3 sequence (DNA): TGTGCCAGCTCACCGAATGGCTACAATGAGCAGTTCTTC.

The chain has TRBV6-6 and TRBJ2-7; D gene unclear. Germline loops: CDR1 MNHNY, CDR2 SVGAGI (reference sequence). CDR3 length: 13 residues. Trimming shortened V by 3 bases and J by 3 bases, and 9 bases separated the two germline ends. The CDR3 nucleotides are TGTGCCAGCAGTTATTGGGTTGGCTACGAGCAGTACTTC. Its translation: CASSYWVGYEQYF.